Following are 10 T cell receptor beta chains from one sample sequenced in a study of cytomegalovirus exposure and HLA in healthy donors. A multiplex PCR was run with 60 Vbeta primers and 13 Jbeta primers. Clones were sequenced by immunoSEQ multiplex PCR, and TCRdb holds only the in-frame ones, with some missing. Of under 200,000 clones detected, around 80% appear once; the ten largest clones hold approximately 4.4%. The sequencing input was PBMCs. These receptors were collected from a young woman in good health and CMV-seropositive.

This clone was seen only once. This chain connects TRBV14 to TRBJ2-7; D possibly corresponds to TRBD1 (6 bases). The V end was cut by 3 bases, the J end by 2 bases, with 23 bases between. The CDR3 runs to 18 residues. Germline V CDR1 and CDR2: SGHDN, FVKESK. CDR3 residues: CASSHATGPGTWPYEQYF. The CDR3 region has the DNA TGTGCCAGCAGCCATGCCACGGGTCCCGGGACATGGCCCTACGAGCAGTACTTC.

V usage is TRBV7-8 and J usage is TRBJ1-1; D ambiguous. The V end lost 0 bases, the J end lost 3 bases, and 8 bases lay between the germline ends. Germline assignment: CDR1 SGHVS and CDR2 FQNEAQ. The CDR3 runs 14 residues. The CDR3 DNA is TGTGCCAGCAGCTTAGCCCGGGGTTACACTGAAGCTTTCTTT. It codes for CASSLARGYTEAFF.

This chain joins TRBV9 and TRBJ1-2; 7 bases agree with TRBD1. This CDR3 contains 17 residues. J gave up 1 base and V 4 bases, and 13 bases lay outside the gene matches. CDR1 and CDR2 (germline): SGDLS, YYNGEE. Here the CDR3 DNA reads TGTGCCAGCAGCCCCAAGACTGGGGACAGCAATAACTATGGCTACACCTTC. Translation gives CASSPKTGDSNNYGYTF. The full variable domain, completed using reference TRBV9 and TRBJ1-2, is DSGVTQTPKHLITATGQRVTLRCSPRSGDLSVYWYQQSLDQGLQFLIQYYNGEERAKGNILERFSAQQFPDLHSELNLSSLELGDSALYFCASSPKTGDSNNYGYTFGSGTRLTVV.

Here the CDR3 DNA reads TGTGCCAGCAGCCCGACCAAGGACACTTACGAGCAGTACTTC. This encodes CASSPTKDTYEQYF. The chain has TRBV7-9 and TRBJ2-7; maybe TRBD1 (5 bases). CDR1 is SEHNR and CDR2 is FQNEAQ in the germline V gene (reference sequence). Trimming cost V 5 bases and J 4 bases, with 15 bases left between them. The CDR3 sequence is 14 residues long.

This clone was observed a few times. This chain connects TRBV4-1 to TRBJ2-2; 8 bases match TRBD1. V dropped 0 bases and J dropped 4; count of bases not matched to a gene: 4. This CDR3 comprises 16 residues. Germline V lookup: CDR1 MGHRA, CDR2 YSYEKL. CDR3 amino acids: CASSQDRTGFTGELFF. The CDR3, as DNA: TGCGCCAGCAGCCAAGATAGGACAGGGTTCACCGGGGAGCTGTTTTTT.

The J gene is TRBJ2-7, the V gene TRBV6-5, with TRBD1 matching 7 bases. Germline lookup yields CDR1 MNHEY and CDR2 SVGAGI. J lost 1 base, V lost 6 bases, and 9 bases had no gene match. The CDR3 consists of 15 residues. The CDR3 sequence is CASRTGTALSYEQYF. The CDR3 region has the DNA TGTGCCAGCAGGACCGGGACAGCCCTATCCTACGAGCAGTACTTC.

The chain uses TRBV2 and TRBJ2-5; possibly TRBD2 for D (5 bases). The CDR3 loop spans 15 amino acids. V lost 6 bases, J lost 4 bases, and 18 bases lay in between. From germline, CDR1 is SNHLY and CDR2 FYNNEI. The DNA of the CDR3 is TGTGCCAGCAGGAGCGGAATTCAGGCTCGAGAGACCCAGTACTTC. Protein product: CASRSGIQARETQYF.

The table lists this clone with a count of one. J is TRBJ2-2 and V is TRBV4-3; 9 bases fit TRBD1. Germline values: CDR1 LGHNA, CDR2 YSLEER. J was trimmed by 3 bases and V by 4 bases; bases with no gene match: 6. This CDR3 spans 16 amino acids. The CDR3 sequence is CASSPPRTGDTGELFF. CDR3 in DNA: TGCGCCAGCAGCCCTCCCCGGACAGGGGACACCGGGGAGCTGTTTTTT.

This clone was observed a handful of times. The V call is TRBV29-1, the J call TRBJ2-7; tentative D call: TRBD2 (6 bases). Germline-derived CDR1 and CDR2 are SQVTM and ANQGSEA. This CDR3 spans 15 amino acids. Trimming stripped 7 bases from V and 4 bases from J, with 23 bases between. For the CDR3, the DNA is TGCAGCGCTGTATGGGACCGTAGCGGAGCTTACGAGCAGTACTTC. It yields the protein CSAVWDRSGAYEQYF.

The chain recombines TRBV6-5 with TRBJ1-6; no clear D gene. The ends were cut back, 2 bases at V and 7 bases at J, with 15 bases in the middle. In germline, CDR1 is MNHEY, CDR2 SVGAGI. CDR3 length: 16 amino acids. Here the CDR3 DNA reads TGTGCCAGCAGTTACGGAGGACCAACGGTGAATTCACCCCTCCACTTT. Amino acid sequence: CASSYGGPTVNSPLHF.